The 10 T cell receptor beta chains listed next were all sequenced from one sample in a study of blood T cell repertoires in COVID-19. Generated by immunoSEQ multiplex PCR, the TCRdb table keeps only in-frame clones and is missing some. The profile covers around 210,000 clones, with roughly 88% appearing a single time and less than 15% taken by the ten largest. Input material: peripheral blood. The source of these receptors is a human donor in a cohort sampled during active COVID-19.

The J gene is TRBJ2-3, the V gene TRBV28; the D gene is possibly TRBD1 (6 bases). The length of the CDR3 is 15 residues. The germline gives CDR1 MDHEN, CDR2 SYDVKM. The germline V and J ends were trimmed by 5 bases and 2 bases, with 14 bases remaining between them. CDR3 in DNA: TGTGCCAGCAGTACGACAGGAGTACCCACAGATACGCAGTATTTT. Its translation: CASSTTGVPTDTQYF. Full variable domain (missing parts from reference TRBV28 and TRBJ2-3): DVKVTQSSRYLVKRTGEKVFLECVQDMDHENMFWYRQDPGLGLRLIYFSYDVKMKEKGDIPEGYSVSREKKERFSLILESASTNQTSMYLCASSTTGVPTDTQYFGPGTRLTVL.

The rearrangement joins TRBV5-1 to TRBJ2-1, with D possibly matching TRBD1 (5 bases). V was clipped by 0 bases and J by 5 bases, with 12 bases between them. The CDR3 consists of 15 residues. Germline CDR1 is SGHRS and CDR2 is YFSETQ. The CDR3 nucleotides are TGCGCCAGCAGCTTGGGCAGGCCGGACAACAATGAGCAGTTCTTC. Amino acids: CASSLGRPDNNEQFF. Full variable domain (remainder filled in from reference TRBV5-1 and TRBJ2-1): KAGVTQTPRYLIKTRGQQVTLSCSPISGHRSVSWYQQTPGQGLQFLFEYFSETQRNKGNFPGRFSGRQFSNSRSEMNVSTLELGDSALYLCASSLGRPDNNEQFFGPGTRLTVL.

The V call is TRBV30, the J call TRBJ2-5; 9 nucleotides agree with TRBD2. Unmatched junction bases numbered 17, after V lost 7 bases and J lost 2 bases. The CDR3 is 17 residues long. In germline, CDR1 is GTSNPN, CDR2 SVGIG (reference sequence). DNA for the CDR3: TGTGCCTTGGGACAGCTGTGGGCGGGAGGGGGACAAGAGACCCAGTACTTC. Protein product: CALGQLWAGGGQETQYF. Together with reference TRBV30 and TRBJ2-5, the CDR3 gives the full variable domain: SQTIHQWPATLVQPVGSPLSLECTVEGTSNPNLYWYRQAAGRGLQLLFYSVGIGQISSEVPQNLSASRPQDRQFILSSKKLLLSDSGFYLCALGQLWAGGGQETQYFGPGTRLLVL.

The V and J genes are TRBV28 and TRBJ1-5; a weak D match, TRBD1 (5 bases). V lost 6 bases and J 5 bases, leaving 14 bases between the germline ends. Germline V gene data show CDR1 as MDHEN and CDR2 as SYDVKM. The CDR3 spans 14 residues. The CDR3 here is CASSPLWGDQPQHF. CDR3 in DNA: TGTGCCAGCAGCCCTCTGTGGGGCGATCAGCCCCAGCATTTT. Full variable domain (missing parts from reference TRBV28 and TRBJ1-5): DVKVTQSSRYLVKRTGEKVFLECVQDMDHENMFWYRQDPGLGLRLIYFSYDVKMKEKGDIPEGYSVSREKKERFSLILESASTNQTSMYLCASSPLWGDQPQHFGDGTRLSIL.

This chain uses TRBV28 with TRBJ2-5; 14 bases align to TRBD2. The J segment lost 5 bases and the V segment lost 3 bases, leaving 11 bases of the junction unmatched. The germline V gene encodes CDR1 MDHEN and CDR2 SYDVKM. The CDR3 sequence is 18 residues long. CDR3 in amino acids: CASSFETSGRVRGETQYF. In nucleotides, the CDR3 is TGTGCCAGCAGTTTCGAGACTAGCGGGAGGGTCAGGGGGGAGACCCAGTACTTC. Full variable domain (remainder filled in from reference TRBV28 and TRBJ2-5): DVKVTQSSRYLVKRTGEKVFLECVQDMDHENMFWYRQDPGLGLRLIYFSYDVKMKEKGDIPEGYSVSREKKERFSLILESASTNQTSMYLCASSFETSGRVRGETQYFGPGTRLLVL.

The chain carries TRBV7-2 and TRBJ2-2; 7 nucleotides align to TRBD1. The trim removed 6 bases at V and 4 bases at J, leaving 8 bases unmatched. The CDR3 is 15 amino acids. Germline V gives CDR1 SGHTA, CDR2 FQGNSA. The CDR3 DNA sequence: TGTGCCAGCAGATTAAAGGGACAGATCACCGGGGAGCTGTTTTTT. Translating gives CASRLKGQITGELFF.

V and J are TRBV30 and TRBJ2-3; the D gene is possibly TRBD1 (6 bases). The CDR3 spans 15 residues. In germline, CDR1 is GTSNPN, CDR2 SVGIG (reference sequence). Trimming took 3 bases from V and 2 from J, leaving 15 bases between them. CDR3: CAWSPVGAITDTQYF. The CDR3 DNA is TGTGCCTGGAGCCCCGTGGGGGCCATCACAGATACGCAGTATTTT.

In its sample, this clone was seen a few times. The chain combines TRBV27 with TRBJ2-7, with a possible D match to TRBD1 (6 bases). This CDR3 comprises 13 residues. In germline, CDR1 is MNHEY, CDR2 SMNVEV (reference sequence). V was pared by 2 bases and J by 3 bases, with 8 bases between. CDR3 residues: CASSLQGGYEQYF. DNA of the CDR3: TGTGCCAGCAGTTTACAAGGGGGCTACGAGCAGTACTTC.

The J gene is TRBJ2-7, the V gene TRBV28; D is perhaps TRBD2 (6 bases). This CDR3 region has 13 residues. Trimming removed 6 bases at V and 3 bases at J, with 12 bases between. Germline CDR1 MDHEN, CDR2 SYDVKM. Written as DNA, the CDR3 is TGTGCCAGCAGATCCGGAGGGTTCTACGAGCAGTACTTC. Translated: CASRSGGFYEQYF.

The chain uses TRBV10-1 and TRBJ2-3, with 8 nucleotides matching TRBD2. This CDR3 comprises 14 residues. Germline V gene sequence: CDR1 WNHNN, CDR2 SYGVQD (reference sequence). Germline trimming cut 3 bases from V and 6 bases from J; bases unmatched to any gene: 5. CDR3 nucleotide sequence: TGCGCCAGCAGTGACCCGGGACTAGGGGATACGCAGTATTTT. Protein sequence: CASSDPGLGDTQYF.